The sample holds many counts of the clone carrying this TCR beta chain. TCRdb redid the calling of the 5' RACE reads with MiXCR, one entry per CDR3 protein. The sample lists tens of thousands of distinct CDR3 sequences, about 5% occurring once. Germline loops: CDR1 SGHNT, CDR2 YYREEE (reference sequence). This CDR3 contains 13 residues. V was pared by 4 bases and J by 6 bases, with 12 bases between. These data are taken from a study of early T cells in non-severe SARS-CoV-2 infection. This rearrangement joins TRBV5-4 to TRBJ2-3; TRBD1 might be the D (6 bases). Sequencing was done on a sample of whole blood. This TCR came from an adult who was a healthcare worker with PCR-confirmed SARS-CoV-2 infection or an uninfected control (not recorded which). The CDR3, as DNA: TGTGCCAGCAGCCCTACAGGGTTTGATACGCAGTATTTT. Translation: CASSPTGFDTQYF.